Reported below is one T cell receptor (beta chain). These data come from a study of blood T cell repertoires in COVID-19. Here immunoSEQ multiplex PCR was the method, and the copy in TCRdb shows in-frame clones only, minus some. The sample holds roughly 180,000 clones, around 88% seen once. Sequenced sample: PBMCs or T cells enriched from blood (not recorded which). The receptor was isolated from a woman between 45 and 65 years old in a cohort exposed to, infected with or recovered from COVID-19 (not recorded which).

CDR3 residues: CATSQPGTSNQPQHF. CDR3 bases: TGTGCCACCAGTCAACCCGGGACAAGCAATCAGCCCCAGCATTTT. The chain recombines TRBV24-1 with TRBJ1-5; perhaps TRBD1 as D (6 bases). Germline V lookup: CDR1 KGHDR, CDR2 SFDVKD. Trimming stripped 6 bases from V and 1 base from J, with 12 bases between. The CDR3 loop spans 15 amino acids.